The TCR beta chain under discussion was sequenced for a study of cytomegalovirus exposure and HLA in healthy donors. Findings and caveats of the study: Being productive about 87% or about 30% of the time was typical of most TCR beta V segments in an earlier analysis. Reportedly, cytomegalovirus status was diagnosed with high sensitivity and specificity.

The CDR3 has 14 residues. Germline-derived CDR1 and CDR2 are SGHRS and YFSETQ. V dropped 3 bases and J dropped 2 bases, with 11 bases sitting between them. Vbeta (60) and Jbeta (13) primers were used in the PCR. Profiled with immunoSEQ multiplex PCR; TCRdb holds only in-frame clones, not every one. The sample has 150,000 to 200,000 clones; roughly 80% are singletons. With regard to this clone: Antigen: not known.

The chain is built from TRBV5-1 and TRBJ1-2; D is possibly TRBD1 (5 bases). The sequence was collected from a man aged 25-45 years in good health and CMV-seropositive. Sequences were obtained from PBMCs. CDR3 nucleotide sequence: TGCGCCAGCAGCTGGGGGGGGGAGAACTATGGCTACACCTTC. Protein: CASSWGGENYGYTF.